The 17 T cell receptor beta chains below all came from one sample that was sequenced in a study of T cell responses to AZD1222 COVID-19 vaccine. Here immunoSEQ multiplex PCR was the method, and the copy in TCRdb shows in-frame clones only, minus some. Here the sample spans 130,000 to 150,000 clones, around nine tenths being singletons. Material: peripheral blood, obtained on day 0 of MenACWY control vaccination. Receptors were obtained from an adult in good health.

This clone was detected only once. The chain combines TRBV11-2 with TRBJ2-7; D is perhaps TRBD1 (5 bases). CDR3 length: 17 residues. Trimming cost V 5 bases and J 3 bases, with 23 bases left between them. CDR1 SGHAT and CDR2 FQNNGV come from the germline V gene. CDR3 nucleotide sequence: TGTGCCAGCAGCCAAAATCGTGGCGTGACAGAGTTCTACGAGCAGTACTTC. The encoded protein is CASSQNRGVTEFYEQYF.

The chain uses TRBV6-5 and TRBJ1-2, with 11 nucleotides matching TRBD1. The germline gives CDR1 MNHEY, CDR2 SVGAGI. The V segment lost 6 bases and the J segment 7 bases; nucleotides outside the gene matches: 7. The CDR3 has 14 residues. The CDR3 bases are TGTGCCAGCAGGCGGACAGGGGGCCCTGGTGGCTACACCTTC. The encoded protein is CASRRTGGPGGYTF.

The rearrangement links TRBV18 to TRBJ1-2; D is undetermined. CDR3 length: 14 amino acids. V lost 6 bases and J lost 5, with 16 bases in between. The germline CDR1 and CDR2 sequences are KGHSH and LQKENI. In nucleotides, the CDR3 is TGTGCCAGCTCCCCCAGTCCGGAGTTATATGGCTACACCTTC. It yields the protein CASSPSPELYGYTF.

J is TRBJ1-2 and V is TRBV9; a weak D match, TRBD1 (5 bases). Germline CDR1 reads SGDLS; CDR2 reads YYNGEE. The CDR3 contains 14 residues. The V end was cut by 0 bases, the J end by 2 bases, with 8 bases between. The CDR3 loop is CASSVGRGNYGYTF. Written as DNA, the CDR3 is TGTGCCAGCAGCGTAGGTCGGGGGAACTATGGCTACACCTTC.

This chain joins TRBV7-3 and TRBJ2-5; 8 bases are a match to TRBD2. The CDR3 runs to 15 residues. Per the germline V gene, CDR1 is SGHTA and CDR2 is FQGTGA. The trim removed 1 base at V and 5 bases at J, leaving 6 bases unmatched. The CDR3 bases are TGTGCCAGCAGCTTAATAGGACTAGCTGGGGAGACCCAGTACTTC. Encoded protein: CASSLIGLAGETQYF.

V usage is TRBV23-1 and J usage is TRBJ1-2, with 8 bases fitting TRBD1. TRBV23-1 has ORF status, its function being uncertain. Trimming at V came to 2 bases and at J to 3 bases, leaving 5 bases not matched to a gene. This CDR3 comprises 15 residues. The CDR3 nucleotides are TGCGCCAGCAGTCAAGCAAAACAGGGGGACTATGGCTACACCTTC. Protein sequence: CASSQAKQGDYGYTF.

The V and J genes are TRBV11-2 and TRBJ1-1, with D possibly matching TRBD1 (5 bases). CDR1 and CDR2 (germline): SGHAT, FQNNGV. CDR3 size: 15 residues. Trimming removed 5 bases at V and 1 base at J, with 14 bases between. The CDR3 region is CASSLTPGGNTEAFF. The CDR3 DNA follows: TGTGCCAGCAGCCTAACTCCCGGGGGGAACACTGAAGCTTTCTTT.

The chain joins TRBV12-3 or TRBV12-4 to TRBJ2-3; D is unresolved. The CDR3 consists of 11 residues. Trimming shortened V by 1 base and J by 9 bases, and 5 bases separated the two germline ends. CDR3 protein: CASSLVDTQYF. DNA for the CDR3: TGTGCCAGCAGTTTAGTTGACACGCAGTATTTT.

The CDR3 loop reads CASSQGLGGLTNEKLFF. For the CDR3, the DNA is TGCGCCAGCAGCCAAGGTTTGGGAGGCCTAACTAATGAAAAACTGTTTTTT. This chain links TRBV4-1 with TRBJ1-4; D gene ambiguous. Germline values: CDR1 MGHRA, CDR2 YSYEKL. The CDR3 totals 17 residues. Between the trimmed V and J ends, which lost 1 base and 1 base, there was a span of 13 bases.

DNA of the CDR3: TGTGCCAGCAACCCGGTGGGGACACTATCCTACGAGCAGTACTTC. It specifies CASNPVGTLSYEQYF. This chain links TRBV11-2 with TRBJ2-7; weak D call: TRBD1 (6 bases). The germline V gene has CDR1 SGHAT and CDR2 FQNNGV. This CDR3 comprises 15 residues. Deletions cut 7 bases from V and 1 base from J, with 17 bases between.

The chain recombines TRBV9 with TRBJ2-7; possibly TRBD2 for D (6 bases). Germline CDR1 reads SGDLS; CDR2 reads YYNGEE. V was shortened by 4 bases and J by 7 bases, with 18 bases between the two germline ends. The CDR3 contains 14 residues. The CDR3 DNA reads TGTGCCAGCAGCCCCACTGGGGGGAGGCGGGAGCAGTACTTC. Translating gives CASSPTGGRREQYF.

CDR3 loop: CAWTTGTHLNYGYTF. DNA of the CDR3: TGTGCCTGGACAACCGGGACGCATCTTAACTATGGCTACACCTTC. This chain uses TRBV30 with TRBJ1-2; tentatively, D is TRBD1 (5 bases). The CDR3 consists of 15 residues. Deletions cut 4 bases from V and 1 base from J, with 16 bases between. Germline V gene lookup returns CDR1 GTSNPN and CDR2 SVGIG (reference sequence).

CDR3 nucleotides: TGCGCCAGCAGTGAGCAGGGTCCCTATGGCTACACCTTC. This translates into CASSEQGPYGYTF. This rearrangement joins TRBV10-2 to TRBJ1-2; a weak D match, TRBD1 (5 bases). V lost 2 bases to trimming and J lost 4 bases, with 8 bases between them. The germline V gene has CDR1 WSHSY and CDR2 SAAADI. This CDR3 spans 13 amino acids.

The chain has TRBV19 and TRBJ2-2; TRBD2 matches at 13 bases. The CDR3 covers 16 residues. Looked up from germline, CDR1 is LNHDA and CDR2 is SQIVND (reference sequence). V was clipped by 6 bases and J by 4 bases; unmatched bases: 5. The CDR3 reads CASRPRTSGSTGELFF. Here the CDR3 DNA reads TGTGCCAGTAGGCCACGGACTAGCGGGAGCACCGGGGAGCTGTTTTTT.

This chain joins TRBV7-3 and TRBJ2-1; tentatively, D is TRBD1 (6 bases). This CDR3 is built from 15 residues. Per germline, CDR1 SGHTA and CDR2 FQGTGA. The V end lost 0 bases, the J end lost 6 bases, and 12 bases lay between the germline ends. Written as DNA, the CDR3 is TGTGCCAGCAGCTTAACGAGGAACAGGGTCAATGAGCAGTTCTTC. Translating it yields CASSLTRNRVNEQFF.

The rearrangement links TRBV7-2 to TRBJ2-5, with D unresolved. V was trimmed by 5 bases and J by 5 bases, leaving 15 bases between them. This CDR3 spans 14 amino acids. Per the germline V gene, CDR1 is SGHTA and CDR2 is FQGNSA. The CDR3 DNA reads TGTGCCAGCAGCCCATCTGGGTCAAGGGAGACCCAGTACTTC. It encodes CASSPSGSRETQYF. Using reference TRBV7-2 and TRBJ2-5 for the parts outside the CDR3, the full variable domain is GAGVSQSPSNKVTEKGKDVELRCDPISGHTALYWYRQSLGQGLEFLIYFQGNSAPDKSGLPSDRFSAERTGGSVSTLTIQRTQQEDSAVYLCASSPSGSRETQYFGPGTRLLVL.

This chain connects TRBV28 to TRBJ1-2; maybe TRBD1 (5 bases). Germline CDR1 reads MDHEN; CDR2 reads SYDVKM. Between the trimmed V and J ends, which lost 4 bases and 7 bases, there was a span of 7 bases. CDR3 length: 11 amino acids. Here the CDR3 reads CASSWDLGYTF. Written as DNA, the CDR3 is TGTGCCAGCAGTTGGGACCTTGGCTACACCTTC.